Following are 25 T cell receptor beta chains from one sample sequenced in a study of T cell responses to AZD1222 COVID-19 vaccine. TCRdb's table, derived via immunoSEQ multiplex PCR, lists solely in-frame clones and lacks some. The table records roughly 180,000 clones, roughly 94% of them present only once. Specimen: peripheral blood, collected on day 0 of AZD1222 vaccination. The origin of the receptors is an adult in good health.

A word on this clone: This CDR3 is also generated by other DNA sequences in the sample. V and J are TRBV6-1 and TRBJ1-5, with unresolved D. V was pared by 3 bases and J by 6 bases, with 3 bases between. The CDR3 is made up of 11 amino acids. Per germline, CDR1 MNHNS and CDR2 SASEGT. The CDR3 bases are TGTGCCAGCAGTGAGGTTCAGCCCCAGCATTTT. The encoded protein is CASSEVQPQHF.

This chain joins TRBV3-1 (or the pseudogene TRBV3-2) and TRBJ1-2; a possible D gene is TRBD1 (6 bases). CDR1 is LGHDT and CDR2 is YNNKEL in the germline V gene (reference sequence). This CDR3 has 16 amino acids. V dropped 2 bases and J dropped 4 bases, with 17 bases sitting between them. The CDR3 sequence: CASSQRGGLLGYGYTF. The CDR3 coding sequence is TGTGCCAGCAGCCAAAGGGGGGGACTCCTCGGCTATGGCTACACCTTC.

The chain is built from TRBV7-2 and TRBJ2-3; TRBD2 agrees at 9 bases. V lost 5 bases and J lost 2; bases outside the gene matches: 8. This CDR3 is 16 amino acids long. The V gene's germline CDR1 is SGHTA and CDR2 FQGNSA. This CDR3 is CASSLSGSVLTDTQYF. The CDR3 region has the DNA TGTGCCAGCAGCCTTAGCGGGAGTGTTCTCACAGATACGCAGTATTTT.

J is TRBJ1-2 and V is TRBV14; 10 bases are shared with TRBD1. In germline, CDR1 is SGHDN, CDR2 FVKESK. The CDR3 sequence is 17 residues long. V shed 4 bases and J 7 bases; nucleotides not matched to a gene: 15. The CDR3 sequence: CASSLGGTGATGGGYTF. In DNA, the CDR3 is TGTGCCAGCAGCCTCGGAGGGACAGGGGCCACCGGGGGTGGCTACACCTTC.

The chain links TRBV19 to TRBJ1-6, with no clear D. CDR3 length: 14 amino acids. Germline CDR1 and CDR2: LNHDA and SQIVND (reference sequence). Trimming cost V 9 bases and J 7 bases, with 16 bases left between them. The DNA for the CDR3 is TGTGCCAGCCACTCGGAGGCGGGGAATTCACCCCTCCACTTT. It is translated as CASHSEAGNSPLHF.

The chain links TRBV6-5 to TRBJ1-3; unclear D gene. Trimming took 5 bases from V and 4 from J, leaving 15 bases between them. This CDR3 contains 15 residues. Germline lookup yields CDR1 MNHEY and CDR2 SVGAGI. DNA of the CDR3: TGTGCCAGCAGTCGACACTACAGAGAGGGAAACACCATATATTTT. It codes for CASSRHYREGNTIYF.

The chain uses TRBV5-4 and TRBJ2-5; D is perhaps TRBD1 (6 bases). V gave up 4 bases and J gave up 5 bases, with 18 bases separating them. CDR3 length: 15 amino acids. Germline V gene data show CDR1 as SGHNT and CDR2 as YYREEE (reference sequence). CDR3 sequence: CASSPTGGQTETQYF. The CDR3 nucleotides read TGTGCCAGCAGCCCGACGGGTGGACAGACGGAGACCCAGTACTTC.

This chain links TRBV3-1 (or the pseudogene TRBV3-2) with TRBJ1-1; D not resolved. Germline CDR1 LGHDT, CDR2 YNNKEL (reference sequence). The CDR3 consists of 14 residues. V was shortened by 0 bases and J by 5 bases, with 10 bases between the two germline ends. In DNA, the CDR3 is TGTGCCAGCAGCCAAGACGGCAGGCGGACTGAAGCTTTCTTT. This gives the protein CASSQDGRRTEAFF.

The J gene is TRBJ2-7, the V gene TRBV7-2, with 9 bases lining up with TRBD2. CDR1 is SGHTA and CDR2 is FQGNSA in the germline V gene. Germline trimming cut 5 bases from V and 3 bases from J; bases unmatched to any gene: 5. The CDR3 is 14 residues long. The CDR3 is CASSLLAGNYEQYF. The CDR3 DNA follows: TGTGCCAGCAGCCTGCTAGCGGGAAACTACGAGCAGTACTTC.

This chain joins TRBV3-1 (or the pseudogene TRBV3-2) and TRBJ2-7, with 11 bases identical to TRBD2. V gave up 4 bases and J gave up 2 bases; unmatched junction bases: 10. Germline lookup yields CDR1 LGHDT and CDR2 YNNKEL (reference sequence). The CDR3 has 17 amino acids. CDR3 nucleotides: TGTGCCAGCAGCCCATCTATTACTAGCGGGAGAACCTACGAGCAGTACTTC. As protein: CASSPSITSGRTYEQYF.

CDR3: CASSGGMNTEAFF. For the CDR3, the DNA is TGTGCCAGCTCAGGGGGGATGAACACTGAAGCTTTCTTT. V and J are TRBV18 and TRBJ1-1, with TRBD1 as a possible D gene (5 bases). Between the trimmed V and J ends, which lost 5 bases and 0 bases, there was a span of 7 bases. The CDR3 has 13 amino acids. Germline V gives CDR1 KGHSH, CDR2 LQKENI.

This CDR3 reads CASSPTGENTEAFF. As DNA, the CDR3 is TGTGCCAGCTCACCTACAGGGGAGAACACTGAAGCTTTCTTT. The chain uses TRBV18 and TRBJ1-1; 7 bases are a match to TRBD1. Unmatched junction bases numbered 2, after V lost 3 bases and J lost 1 base. There are 14 residues in the CDR3. Germline lookup yields CDR1 KGHSH and CDR2 LQKENI. The variable domain in full, with the rest retrieved from reference TRBV18 and TRBJ1-1, is NAGVMQNPRHLVRRRGQEARLRCSPMKGHSHVYWYRQLPEEGLKFMVYLQKENIIDESGMPKERFSAEFPKEGPSILRIQQVVRGDSAAYFCASSPTGENTEAFFGQGTRLTVV.

The CDR3 sequence: CASSPTRKATNEKLFF. As DNA, the CDR3 is TGCGCCAGCAGCCCAACAAGGAAAGCAACTAATGAAAAACTGTTTTTT. The chain combines TRBV5-1 with TRBJ1-4; no clear D gene. Germline V gene data show CDR1 as SGHRS and CDR2 as YFSETQ. The V end was cut by 4 bases, the J end by 0 bases, with 13 bases between. This CDR3 has 16 amino acids.

J is TRBJ1-5 and V is TRBV18; the match to TRBD1 covers 10 bases. Germline loops: CDR1 KGHSH, CDR2 LQKENI. The length of the CDR3 is 16 residues. J gave up 6 bases and V 6 bases, and 11 bases lay outside the gene matches. CDR3 in amino acids: CASSDRQGALGQPQHF. The DNA of the CDR3 is TGTGCCAGCTCGGACCGACAGGGGGCCCTGGGTCAGCCCCAGCATTTT.

This chain uses TRBV6-6 with TRBJ1-5; D call uncertain. CDR3 length equals 14 residues. Germline CDR1 reads MNHNY; CDR2 reads SVGAGI (reference sequence). V was clipped by 8 bases and J by 3 bases, with 14 bases between them. The CDR3 region has the DNA TGTGCCAGCTTCTCGGGAGGGTTCAATCAGCCCCAGCATTTT. It is translated as CASFSGGFNQPQHF.

The V and J genes are TRBV19 and TRBJ1-4, with D uncertain. Germline V gene sequence: CDR1 LNHDA, CDR2 SQIVND (reference sequence). The CDR3 is 15 amino acids. V dropped 1 base and J dropped 10 bases, with 16 bases sitting between them. The CDR3, as DNA: TGTGCCAGTAGTATAGTACAAGGGTCGAGTGGAAAACTGTTTTTT. Translated: CASSIVQGSSGKLFF.

This sequence joins TRBV4-1 and TRBJ2-1, with 12 positions matching TRBD2. Germline trimming cut 4 bases from V and 7 bases from J; bases unmatched to any gene: 5. The CDR3 extends over 15 amino acids. Germline lookup yields CDR1 MGHRA and CDR2 YSYEKL. The CDR3 DNA sequence: TGCGCCAGCAGCCTTGAAGGACTAGCGGGAAATGAGCAGTTCTTC. It yields the protein CASSLEGLAGNEQFF.

The V call is TRBV11-3, the J call TRBJ2-1, with no clear D. Germline V gene data show CDR1 as SGHNT and CDR2 as YENEEA. The CDR3 consists of 13 residues. Trimming removed 1 base at V and 5 bases at J, with 6 bases between. CDR3 region: CASSLVPDNEQFF. In nucleotides, the CDR3 is TGTGCCAGCAGCTTAGTGCCTGACAATGAGCAGTTCTTC.

The gene calls are TRBV2 and TRBJ1-6; 9 nucleotides match TRBD1. The CDR3 runs 15 residues. V dropped 5 bases and J dropped 7; count of bases not matched to a gene: 6. Germline CDR1 reads SNHLY; CDR2 reads FYNNEI. CDR3 protein: CASSKDRGVNSPLHF. The CDR3 coding sequence is TGTGCCAGCAGTAAAGACAGGGGGGTAAATTCACCCCTCCACTTT. The variable domain in full, completed from reference TRBV2 and TRBJ1-6, reads EPEVTQTPSHQVTQMGQEVILRCVPISNHLYFYWYRQILGQKVEFLVSFYNNEISEKSEIFDDQFSVERPDGSNFTLKIRSTKLEDSAMYFCASSKDRGVNSPLHFGNGTRLTVT.

The chain combines TRBV28 with TRBJ1-6; D remains unclear. Germline V lookup: CDR1 MDHEN, CDR2 SYDVKM. CDR3 length: 13 amino acids. Trimming pared 10 bases from V and 4 bases from J, leaving 11 bases between. The DNA for the CDR3 is TGTGCCACCGAATTGAGTTATAATTCACCCCTCCACTTT. It codes for CATELSYNSPLHF. Drawing the rest from reference TRBV28 and TRBJ1-6, the complete variable domain is DVKVTQSSRYLVKRTGEKVFLECVQDMDHENMFWYRQDPGLGLRLIYFSYDVKMKEKGDIPEGYSVSREKKERFSLILESASTNQTSMYLCATELSYNSPLHFGNGTRLTVT.

The J gene is TRBJ2-1, the V gene TRBV11-1; no firm D call. The CDR3 is made up of 14 amino acids. Trimming removed 2 bases at V and 2 bases at J, with 7 bases between. CDR1 and CDR2 from the germline V gene are SGHAT and FQDESV (reference sequence). CDR3 sequence: CASSLLETYNEQFF. The CDR3 DNA reads as TGTGCCAGCAGCTTACTAGAGACCTACAATGAGCAGTTCTTC.

Written as DNA, the CDR3 is TGTGCCAGCAGCTCCGTACTCGCAAATGAGCAGTTCTTC. Protein sequence: CASSSVLANEQFF. This rearrangement joins TRBV7-2 to TRBJ2-1; D is uncertain. With 4 bases removed from V and 7 bases from J, the gap between germline ends came to 11 bases. The CDR3 totals 13 residues. CDR1 is SGHTA and CDR2 is FQGNSA in the germline V gene.

The CDR3 loop is CASSFNPSGAPRTGNTEAFF. The CDR3 nucleotides read TGTGCCAGCAGCTTTAACCCTTCCGGGGCTCCCCGAACAGGTAACACTGAAGCTTTCTTT. The genes are TRBV5-5 and TRBJ1-1; possible D gene TRBD1, 5 bases. Germline V lookup: CDR1 SGHKS, CDR2 YYEKEE (reference sequence). The V end was cut by 2 bases, the J end by 2 bases, with 28 bases between. The CDR3 is made up of 20 amino acids.

The gene calls are TRBV19 and TRBJ2-3; D not resolved. The CDR3 consists of 15 residues. CDR1 and CDR2 (germline): LNHDA, SQIVND (reference sequence). V lost 5 bases and J 2 bases, leaving 14 bases between the germline ends. Written as DNA, the CDR3 is TGTGCCAGTAGTCGGGCAGGTTTATTCACAGATACGCAGTATTTT. It is translated as CASSRAGLFTDTQYF.

V and J are TRBV24-1 and TRBJ1-5; D is uncertain. V lost 1 base and J lost 7, with 16 bases in between. There are 16 residues in the CDR3. Germline loops: CDR1 KGHDR, CDR2 SFDVKD. CDR3 sequence reads: CATSDFWGIVGQPQHF. CDR3 bases: TGTGCCACCAGTGATTTTTGGGGTATAGTAGGGCAGCCCCAGCATTTT.